This T cell receptor beta chain was obtained from a study of T cells after yellow fever vaccination. The study, taken as a whole, reports: Most primary-vaccination clones recurred post-booster (around 97% CD4, roughly 90% CD8). The study noted that FACS-sorted repertoires could contain abundant clonotypes contaminating from the bulk population.

For TCR, cDNA came from 5'RACE template switching, which added a universal primer site and UMIs. One entry per CDR3 protein, called by TCRdb with MiXCR from the 5' RACE reads. The sample holds a few hundred thousand distinct CDR3 sequences, about a fifth seen once. In regard to this clonotype: Its matching antigen is unknown.

Trimming took 1 base from V and 11 from J, leaving 12 bases between them. This CDR3 spans 13 amino acids. This sequence originates from a young man who received the YFV17D yellow fever vaccine. The sample consisted of PBMCs, taken 15 days after the yellow fever booster vaccination. The rearrangement uses TRBV12-3 or TRBV12-4 and TRBJ2-1; D is perhaps TRBD2 (6 bases). The CDR3 coding sequence is TGTGCCAGCAGTTTAGGCGGGGAAGATAAGCAGTTCTTC. Protein sequence: CASSLGGEDKQFF.